This T cell receptor (beta chain) was captured in a study of cytomegalovirus exposure and HLA in healthy donors. Study context: About 85 million unique TCR sequences came from HLA-typed donors in an early release.

The CDR3 is 14 amino acids. V lost 6 bases to trimming and J lost 2 bases, with 13 bases between them. CDR1 and CDR2 from the germline V gene are MGHRA and YSYEKL. The PCR had 60 Vbeta and 13 Jbeta primers. Using immunoSEQ multiplex PCR, the repertoire was profiled, and TCRdb retains in-frame clones only, with some absent. The sample includes about 190,000 clones, 70% to 80% seen only once; the top ten take about 1.6%. This clone was counted a few times. This receptor was taken from a woman in her fifties or sixties in good health and CMV-seronegative. The chain is built from TRBV4-1 and TRBJ1-2, with D possibly matching TRBD1 (5 bases). Sequencing was performed on PBMCs. Here the CDR3 DNA reads TGCGCCAGCAGGGGGGGATCCGCAAACTATGGCTACACCTTC. Protein: CASRGGSANYGYTF.